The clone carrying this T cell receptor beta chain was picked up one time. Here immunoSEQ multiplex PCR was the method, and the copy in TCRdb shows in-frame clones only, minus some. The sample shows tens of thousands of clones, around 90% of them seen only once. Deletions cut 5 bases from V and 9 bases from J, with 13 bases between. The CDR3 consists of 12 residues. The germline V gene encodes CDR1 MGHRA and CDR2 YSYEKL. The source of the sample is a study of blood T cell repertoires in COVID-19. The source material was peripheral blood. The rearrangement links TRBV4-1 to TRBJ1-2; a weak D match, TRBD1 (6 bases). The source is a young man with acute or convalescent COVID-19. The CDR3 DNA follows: TGCGCCAGCAGCGTAGTGGGGGCGCGCTACACCTTC. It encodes CASSVVGARYTF.